This T cell receptor beta chain was sequenced in a study of cytomegalovirus exposure and HLA in healthy donors. Overall study results and limits: The investigators catalogued under 200 TCR beta chains as cytomegalovirus-associated.

The V gene lost 7 bases and the J gene lost 3 bases, with 15 bases spanning the gap. Germline V lookup: CDR1 MNHNY, CDR2 SVGAGI (reference sequence). This CDR3 spans 15 amino acids. Assay used: immunoSEQ multiplex PCR; TCRdb lists only in-frame clones, some missing. The data hold 95,000 to 150,000 clones, with approximately 95% observed a single time. Concerning this clone: Its cognate antigen is unknown.

The sample taken for sequencing was PBMCs. The rearrangement links TRBV6-6 to TRBJ1-4; D is perhaps TRBD1 (5 bases). This TCR came from a man aged 18 to 30 in good health and CMV-seronegative. The CDR3: CASTTPTVPNEKLFF. The CDR3 DNA follows: TGTGCCAGCACCACGCCGACAGTACCTAATGAAAAACTGTTTTTT.